A selection of T cell receptor beta chains follows, all from one sample in a study of blood T cell repertoires in COVID-19. This table comes from immunoSEQ multiplex PCR, and its TCRdb copy is limited to in-frame clones, with some not included. Here the sample spans 100,000 or so clones, 65% to 90% being singletons. Sequencing was done on a sample of PBMCs or T cells enriched from blood (not recorded which). These receptors came from a woman aged 50 to 65 who had recovered from COVID-19. CDR3s leave out the opening cysteine and the closing phenylalanine or tryptophan. The D gene is left open where the match is weak.

CDR3 protein	J gene	V gene	D gene
SASGLAAYEQY	TRBJ2-7	TRBV20-1	TRBD2
ASSFEGVGTGELF	TRBJ2-2	TRBV7-6	.
ASSPPTGYQETQY	TRBJ2-5	TRBV18	TRBD1
ASSLTAHGELF	TRBJ2-2	TRBV6-5	.
ASSESGSGDLTDTQY	TRBJ2-3	TRBV10-2	TRBD2
ASRGTTESEQY	TRBJ2-7	TRBV6-5	.
ASSFDRPQETQY	TRBJ2-5	TRBV5-1	.
ASSSGLKTSTDTQY	TRBJ2-3	TRBV11-3	.
ASSRNRLPLH	TRBJ1-6	TRBV3-1/TRBV3-2	.
ASRLPTNEQF	TRBJ2-1	TRBV12-2	.
ASSYLQKGRTGELF	TRBJ2-2	TRBV6-2/TRBV6-3	.
ASSSPDSRRFSGNTIY	TRBJ1-3	TRBV28	.
AIMDGSGDTQY	TRBJ2-3	TRBV10-3	.
ASSFDRGRENEAF	TRBJ1-1	TRBV11-2	TRBD1
ASIAVTGEPYGYT	TRBJ1-2	TRBV28	.
ASSFRLAIDTQY	TRBJ2-3	TRBV27	TRBD2
ASNRVGSYNEQF	TRBJ2-1	TRBV7-2	.
ASSIFGQAVYEQY	TRBJ2-7	TRBV19	TRBD1
ASSPGQKQPQH	TRBJ1-5	TRBV18	.
ASSEDRGSGYEQY	TRBJ2-7	TRBV2	TRBD1
ASRRTGEDTEAF	TRBJ1-1	TRBV6-4	TRBD1
ASSPIGREYGYT	TRBJ1-2	TRBV18	.
ASSGQPTNEKLF	TRBJ1-4	TRBV19	.
ASSLSSGGNTEAF	TRBJ1-1	TRBV5-4	TRBD1
ASSVRTGGSGANVLT	TRBJ2-6	TRBV6-1	TRBD1
ASSLEGAGYTGELF	TRBJ2-2	TRBV7-8	.
ASRPPDGGNQPQH	TRBJ1-5	TRBV28	.
ASSSRPGLASKDTQY	TRBJ2-3	TRBV5-1	TRBD2
ASTFRSGGTQY	TRBJ2-5	TRBV9	TRBD1
ASSQGTTGGGYT	TRBJ1-2	TRBV3-1/TRBV3-2	TRBD1
ASSTLQTGSIYGYT	TRBJ1-2	TRBV19	TRBD1
ASSLPPSGGHLRTQY	TRBJ2-5	TRBV11-2	TRBD2
ASRITGANSPLH	TRBJ1-6	TRBV27	TRBD1
RAGGDEQF	TRBJ2-1	TRBV20-1	TRBD2
ASSDRLAGVDIQY	TRBJ2-4	TRBV27	TRBD2
ASSPLRQVDVQY	TRBJ2-7	TRBV7-3	.
ASSLYGGGEQY	TRBJ2-7	TRBV7-7	TRBD2
ASSPGTGGNSPLH	TRBJ1-6	TRBV27	TRBD1
ATTSDRGYEQY	TRBJ2-7	TRBV6-5	TRBD1
ASNAVSSYNEQF	TRBJ2-1	TRBV5-1	.
SVLGGRGTDTQY	TRBJ2-3	TRBV29-1	.
ASSLDSLNTEAF	TRBJ1-1	TRBV5-4	.
ASSDTRTANTEAF	TRBJ1-1	TRBV10-2	.
ASTDRGALQETQY	TRBJ2-5	TRBV2	TRBD1
ASSLREPGGNYGYT	TRBJ1-2	TRBV5-1	TRBD1